These 32 T cell receptor beta chains were all obtained from the same sample, sequenced in a study of T cells expressing NK-cell markers. Using the 5' RACE reads, TCRdb records one entry per CDR3 protein without DNA. This table holds 350,000 to 500,000 distinct CDR3 sequences. Input material: blood T cells: a sorted CD56 or NKG2C T cell subset, CD4+ or CD8+ T cells, or bulk PBMC T cells (not recorded which). The receptor set was obtained from a woman aged 18 to 75 in good health.

The genes are TRBV20-1 and TRBJ1-5. The CDR3 has 16 amino acids. Germline CDR1 reads DFQATT; CDR2 reads SNEGSKA (reference sequence). CDR3 region: CSASQGGVAVNQPQHF.

The rearrangement joins TRBV6-5 to TRBJ2-1; the D gene TCRdb calls, TRBD2, cannot be checked with no DNA. The CDR3 length is 15 residues. Germline V gives CDR1 MNHEY, CDR2 SVGAGI. CDR3 protein: CASSYGLAGADEQFF.

V is TRBV5-5 and J is TRBJ2-1; absent DNA, TCRdb's TRBD2 call cannot be checked. Germline V gene sequence: CDR1 SGHKS, CDR2 YYEKEE (reference sequence). There are 13 residues in the CDR3. The CDR3 is CASTQGLYNEQFF.

This CDR3 reads CASSQDRGGPQHF. The V gene is TRBV4-2, the J gene TRBJ1-5. This CDR3 is built from 13 residues. Per the germline V gene, CDR1 is LGHNA and CDR2 is YNFKEQ.

The rearrangement joins TRBV21-1 to TRBJ2-1; no DNA is available, so the TRBD2 call from TCRdb remains unchecked. TRBV21-1 is listed as a pseudogene. This CDR3 has 15 residues. CDR3 region: CASSIRGPSDDEQFF.

This chain uses TRBV20-1 with TRBJ2-4; the TCRdb D gene call, TRBD1, has no DNA to confirm it. The CDR3 is 17 residues long. Per the germline V gene, CDR1 is DFQATT and CDR2 is SNEGSKA (reference sequence). CDR3: CSARVSANRDNKNIQYF.

This chain joins TRBV11-2 and TRBJ2-1; the D gene TCRdb calls, TRBD2, cannot be checked with no DNA. There are 16 residues in the CDR3. Germline-derived CDR1 and CDR2 are SGHAT and FQNNGV. The CDR3 region is CASSLRGLGRANEQFF.

The chain carries TRBV20-1 and TRBJ2-7. Germline V gene sequence: CDR1 DFQATT, CDR2 SNEGSKA (reference sequence). The CDR3 totals 12 residues. The CDR3 here is CSARGPAYEQYF.

The genes are TRBV5-6 and TRBJ2-7. Germline V gene data show CDR1 as SGHDT and CDR2 as YYEEEE. This CDR3 has 14 residues. The CDR3 protein is CASSLVPETYEQYF.

The V gene is TRBV29-1, the J gene TRBJ1-2; the D call of TRBD1 rests on TCRdb alone, since no DNA is present to check it. The CDR3 has 14 amino acids. Germline CDR1 reads SQVTM; CDR2 reads ANQGSEA. Here the CDR3 reads CSVGEGARDYGYTF.

The chain links TRBV28 to TRBJ2-1; TCRdb's D call of TRBD2 is untestable without DNA. The CDR3 length is 15 residues. Germline V gives CDR1 MDHEN, CDR2 SYDVKM. This chain's CDR3 is CASSDGGGSYNEQFF.

The gene calls are TRBV10-3 and TRBJ1-1. In germline, CDR1 is ENHRY, CDR2 SYGVKD. This CDR3 region has 14 residues. This CDR3 is CAISGLDMNTEAFF.

The V gene is TRBV3-1, the J gene TRBJ2-7. The V gene's germline CDR1 is LGHDT and CDR2 YNNKEL (reference sequence). CDR3 length equals 13 residues. The CDR3 is CASSQVDLYEQYF.

The chain links TRBV15 to TRBJ2-1; the TCRdb call, TRBD2, lacks DNA for checking. This CDR3 comprises 17 residues. CDR1 is LNHNV, CDR2 YYDKDF, per germline (reference sequence). The CDR3 here is CATSRYRGTSGNNEQFF.

The chain couples TRBV20-1 to TRBJ2-1; the D call of TRBD2 rests on TCRdb alone, since no DNA is present to check it. The CDR3 contains 16 residues. Germline CDR1 is DFQATT and CDR2 is SNEGSKA (reference sequence). Here the CDR3 reads CSALGLAGSIYNEQFF.

The chain employs TRBV10-3 and TRBJ1-2; no DNA is available, so the TRBD1 call from TCRdb remains unchecked. Germline CDR1 ENHRY, CDR2 SYGVKD. This CDR3 has 16 amino acids. This CDR3 is CAISAAGRGDNYGYTF.

The rearrangement links TRBV12-3 or TRBV12-4 to TRBJ1-4. The CDR3 is made up of 12 amino acids. Here the CDR3 reads CASSAEGGKLFF.

This rearrangement joins TRBV2 to TRBJ2-3; the D gene TCRdb calls, TRBD1, cannot be checked with no DNA. The CDR3 totals 12 residues. The germline V gene encodes CDR1 SNHLY and CDR2 FYNNEI. CDR3 loop: CASTLREHTQYF.

The chain has TRBV7-3 and TRBJ2-5; TCRdb calls TRBD1, which cannot be checked without DNA. CDR3 size: 14 residues. From germline, CDR1 is SGHTA and CDR2 FQGTGA. The CDR3 spells CASSRGGADGTQYF.

The J gene is TRBJ2-3, the V gene TRBV3-1. Per the germline V gene, CDR1 is LGHDT and CDR2 is YNNKEL (reference sequence). CDR3 length: 13 residues. CDR3 sequence: CASSQESARAQYF.

The J gene is TRBJ1-2, the V gene TRBV18. The CDR3 runs to 14 residues. The V gene's germline CDR1 is KGHSH and CDR2 LQKENI. The CDR3 sequence is CASSPTGFNYGYTF.

The chain recombines TRBV6-1 with TRBJ2-3; there is no DNA to check the TCRdb D call of TRBD1. This CDR3 has 16 residues. Per germline, CDR1 MNHNS and CDR2 SASEGT. CDR3 protein: CASTKQGAASTDTQYF.

V and J are TRBV7-6 and TRBJ2-3; TCRdb outputs TRBD2, but without DNA this stays unchecked. Germline V gene data show CDR1 as SGHVS and CDR2 as FNYEAQ. The CDR3 length is 16 residues. CDR3 protein: CASSLASSDRTDTQYF.

The chain links TRBV9 to TRBJ2-5. The CDR3 is 14 amino acids. Germline V CDR1 and CDR2: SGDLS, YYNGEE. The CDR3 loop reads CASSVVGNQETQYF.

The V call is TRBV7-2, the J call TRBJ2-5; TCRdb reports TRBD2, a call that lacks DNA to check it against. Germline V gene sequence: CDR1 SGHTA, CDR2 FQGNSA. The CDR3 covers 13 residues. The CDR3 spells CASSSSSWETQYF.

V gene TRBV10-3 combines with J gene TRBJ2-5. Germline V gene sequence: CDR1 ENHRY, CDR2 SYGVKD. The CDR3 sequence is 14 residues long. The CDR3 is CAISESGVQETQYF.

This chain uses TRBV20-1 with TRBJ2-3; TCRdb names TRBD2, which stays unverified in the absence of DNA. This CDR3 is 13 amino acids long. The germline gives CDR1 DFQATT, CDR2 SNEGSKA (reference sequence). CDR3 amino acids: CSAALRELDTQYF.

The rearrangement joins TRBV5-1 to TRBJ1-2; TCRdb lists TRBD1, though no DNA is available to test this call. The germline gives CDR1 SGHRS, CDR2 YFSETQ. CDR3 length: 13 amino acids. The CDR3 region is CASSLVGDYGYTF.

The chain has TRBV6-1 and TRBJ2-1; TCRdb picks TRBD2, but there is no DNA to check that call. In germline, CDR1 is MNHNS, CDR2 SASEGT. The CDR3 totals 17 residues. CDR3 sequence reads: CASSPQGLASSYNEQFF.

The chain recombines TRBV25-1 with TRBJ2-2. CDR1 is MGHDK and CDR2 is SYGVNS in the germline V gene. The CDR3 covers 13 residues. The CDR3 loop reads CASSVGPTGELFF.

The V call is TRBV29-1, the J call TRBJ2-3; without DNA, the TCRdb call of TRBD2 cannot be checked. CDR3 length: 13 amino acids. Looked up from germline, CDR1 is SQVTM and CDR2 is ANQGSEA. CDR3 sequence reads: CSAASGGTDTQYF.

The CDR3 here is CASSQDRVSPYGYTF. V gene TRBV4-3 combines with J gene TRBJ1-2. CDR3 length: 15 residues. Germline V gives CDR1 LGHNA, CDR2 YSLEER.